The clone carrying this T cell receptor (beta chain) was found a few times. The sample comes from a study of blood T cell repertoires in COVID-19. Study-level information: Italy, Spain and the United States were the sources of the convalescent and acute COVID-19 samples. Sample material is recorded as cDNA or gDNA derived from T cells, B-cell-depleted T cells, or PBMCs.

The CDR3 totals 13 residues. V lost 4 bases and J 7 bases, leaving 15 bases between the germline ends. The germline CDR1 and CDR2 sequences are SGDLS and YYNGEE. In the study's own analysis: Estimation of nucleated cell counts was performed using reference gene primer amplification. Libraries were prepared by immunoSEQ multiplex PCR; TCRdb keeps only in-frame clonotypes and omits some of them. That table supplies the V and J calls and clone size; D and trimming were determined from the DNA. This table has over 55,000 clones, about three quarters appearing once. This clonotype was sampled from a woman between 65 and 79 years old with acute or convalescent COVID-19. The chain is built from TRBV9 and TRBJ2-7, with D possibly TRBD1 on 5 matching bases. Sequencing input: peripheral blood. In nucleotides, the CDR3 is TGTGCCAGCAGCCCCGAGGCAGGGTGGGAGCAGTACTTC. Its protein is CASSPEAGWEQYF.